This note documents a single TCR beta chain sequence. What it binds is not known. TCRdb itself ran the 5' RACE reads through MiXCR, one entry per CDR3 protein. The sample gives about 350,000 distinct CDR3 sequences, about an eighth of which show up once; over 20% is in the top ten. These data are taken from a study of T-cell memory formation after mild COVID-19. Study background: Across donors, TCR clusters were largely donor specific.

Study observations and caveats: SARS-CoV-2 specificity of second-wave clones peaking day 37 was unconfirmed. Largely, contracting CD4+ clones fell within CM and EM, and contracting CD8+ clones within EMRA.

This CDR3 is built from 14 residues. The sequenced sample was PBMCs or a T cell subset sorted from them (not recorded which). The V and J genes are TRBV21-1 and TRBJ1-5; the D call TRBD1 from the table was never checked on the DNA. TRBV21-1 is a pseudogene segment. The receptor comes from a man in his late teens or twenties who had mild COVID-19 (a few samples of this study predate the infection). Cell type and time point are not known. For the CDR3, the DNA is TGTGCCAGCAGCATGGAAAGGGGCAATCAGCCCCAGCATTTT. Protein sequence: CASSMERGNQPQHF.